This T cell receptor beta chain was found in a study of blood T cell repertoires in COVID-19. Study at large: From the United States, Italy and Spain came samples of acute and convalescent COVID-19. T cells, B-cell-depleted T cells, or PBMCs provided the cDNA or gDNA that served as material.

This clone was observed a few times. Per the original data handling: From reference gene primer amplification, estimates of nucleated cell counts were derived. The assay was immunoSEQ multiplex PCR, and TCRdb's table has in-frame clones only and misses some. V and J calls and clone size are copied from that table; D and trimming were computed from the DNA. This table has roughly 500,000 clones, roughly 88% appearing once. This CDR3 has 16 residues. V lost 4 bases to trimming and J lost 1 base, with 14 bases between them. Germline V gene data show CDR1 as SGHTS and CDR2 as YDEGEE. The origin of this receptor is a human donor in a cohort sampled during active COVID-19. The sequenced sample consisted of peripheral blood. This chain uses TRBV5-8 with TRBJ1-4; D is uncertain. The CDR3 sequence is CASSPSGSGTNEKLFF. Here the CDR3 DNA reads TGTGCCAGCAGCCCCTCGGGAAGCGGAACTAATGAAAAACTGTTTTTT. The full variable domain, rest sourced from reference TRBV5-8 and TRBJ1-4, is EAGVTQSPTHLIKTRGQQATLRCSPISGHTSVYWYQQALGLGLQFLLWYDEGEERNRGNFPPRFSGRQFPNYSSELNVNALELEDSALYLCASSPSGSGTNEKLFFGSGTQLSVL.